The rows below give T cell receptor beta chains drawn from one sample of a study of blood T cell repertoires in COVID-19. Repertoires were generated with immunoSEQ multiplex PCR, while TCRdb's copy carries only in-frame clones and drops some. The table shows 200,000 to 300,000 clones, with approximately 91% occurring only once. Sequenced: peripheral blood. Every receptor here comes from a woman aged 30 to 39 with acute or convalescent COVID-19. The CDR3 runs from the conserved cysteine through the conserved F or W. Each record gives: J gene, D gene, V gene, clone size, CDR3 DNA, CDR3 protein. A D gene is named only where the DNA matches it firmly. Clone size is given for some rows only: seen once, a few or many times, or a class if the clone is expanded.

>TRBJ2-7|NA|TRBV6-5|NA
TGTGCCAGCAGTTACTCGAGAGGCAGCGTCGAGCAGTACTTC
CASSYSRGSVEQYF
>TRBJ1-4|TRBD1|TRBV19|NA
TGTGCCACCCGGGACAGGGGGAGTGAAAAACTGTTTTTT
CATRDRGSEKLFF
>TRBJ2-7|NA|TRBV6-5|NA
TGTGCCAGCAGCGTACAGGTATTCAGCTCCTACGAGCAGTACTTC
CASSVQVFSSYEQYF
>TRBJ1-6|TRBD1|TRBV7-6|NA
TGTGCCAGCAGCGAGGGACAGGGCAATTCACCCCTCCACTTT
CASSEGQGNSPLHF
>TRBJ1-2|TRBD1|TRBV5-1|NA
TGCGCCAGCAGCTTGGTGCAGGGGGCTTCTAACTATGGCTACACCTTC
CASSLVQGASNYGYTF
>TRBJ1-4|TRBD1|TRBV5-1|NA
TGCGCCAGCAGCTTGCAGGGGGTGGGTGAAAAACTGTTTTTT
CASSLQGVGEKLFF
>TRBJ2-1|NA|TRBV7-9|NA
TGTGCCAGCAGCTTAGAGTACCGGTACAATGAGCAGTTCTTC
CASSLEYRYNEQFF
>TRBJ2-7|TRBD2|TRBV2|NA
TGTGCCAGCAGTGAAAGGACTAGCGGGAGTAGCGAGCAGTACTTC
CASSERTSGSSEQYF
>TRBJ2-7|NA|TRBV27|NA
TGTGCCAGCAGTCTGGTGGGCTCCATATCCTACGAGCAGTACTTC
CASSLVGSISYEQYF
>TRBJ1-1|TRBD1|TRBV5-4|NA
TGTGCCAGCAGCCAAACAGGGGGCACTGAAGCTTTCTTT
CASSQTGGTEAFF
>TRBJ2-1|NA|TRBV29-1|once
TGCAGCGTTGATGGTTCGACAGAGGAGCAGTTCTTC
CSVDGSTEEQFF
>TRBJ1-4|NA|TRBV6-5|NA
TGTGCCAGCAGGGCTTCAGGGAAACTGTTTTTT
CASRASGKLFF
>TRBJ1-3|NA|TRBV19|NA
TGTGCCAGTAGTATTACGGGTACAACTGCTGGAAACACCATATATTTT
CASSITGTTAGNTIYF
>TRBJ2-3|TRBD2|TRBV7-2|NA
TGTGCCAGCAGCGCCCGACTAGCGGGAGGGCGAGTCGCAGATACGCAGTATTTT
CASSARLAGGRVADTQYF
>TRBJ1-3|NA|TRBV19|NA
TGTGCCAGTAGTATGGGCACGAGCTCTGGAAACACCATATATTTT
CASSMGTSSGNTIYF
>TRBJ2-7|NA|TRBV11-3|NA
TGTGCCAGCAGCCTTCGGTTTTCTTACGAGCAGTACTTC
CASSLRFSYEQYF
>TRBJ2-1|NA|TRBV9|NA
TGTGCCAGCAGCCCATTTGGGGGGACGAGCTACAATGAGCAGTTCTTC
CASSPFGGTSYNEQFF
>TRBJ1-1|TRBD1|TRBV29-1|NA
TGCAGCGTGACGGACAGGGGAACTGAAGCTTTCTTT
CSVTDRGTEAFF
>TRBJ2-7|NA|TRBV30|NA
TGTGCCTGGAGTGTCACTCGCGGGGGCGCATCCTACGAGCAGTACTTC
CAWSVTRGGASYEQYF
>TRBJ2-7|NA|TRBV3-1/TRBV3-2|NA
TGTGCCAGCAGCCAAACGTCCGGACTACCGTCCTACGAGCAGTACTTC
CASSQTSGLPSYEQYF
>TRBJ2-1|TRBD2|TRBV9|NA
TGTGCCAGCACCCCTACCCCTAGCGGGGTCTCCTACAATGAGCAGTTCTTC
CASTPTPSGVSYNEQFF
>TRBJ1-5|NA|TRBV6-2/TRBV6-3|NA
TGTGCCAGCAGTTACTCGGCAGGGTTGGGCAATCAGCCCCAGCATTTT
CASSYSAGLGNQPQHF
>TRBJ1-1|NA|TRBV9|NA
TGTGCCAGCAGCACTGGGGGAGGGACTGAAGCTTTCTTT
CASSTGGGTEAFF
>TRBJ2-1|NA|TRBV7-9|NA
TGTGCCAGCAGCCCAGGACTACCCTACAATGAGCAGTTCTTC
CASSPGLPYNEQFF
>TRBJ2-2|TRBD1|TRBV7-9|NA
TGTGCCAGCAGCGGGACAGGGTCCGGGGAGCTGTTTTTT
CASSGTGSGELFF
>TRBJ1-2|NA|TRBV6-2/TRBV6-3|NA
TGTGCCAGCAGTTCGGTAGGAGCTAACTATGGCTACACCTTC
CASSSVGANYGYTF
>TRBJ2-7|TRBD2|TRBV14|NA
TGTGCCAGCAGCCAAGGACTTGGGACTAGCGGGAGTTACGAGCAGTACTTC
CASSQGLGTSGSYEQYF
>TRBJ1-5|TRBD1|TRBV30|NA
TGTGCCTGGAGTAGGGGACAGAGCAATCAGCCCCAGCATTTT
CAWSRGQSNQPQHF
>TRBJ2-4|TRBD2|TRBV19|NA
TGTGCCAGTGCGGGGGGCTGGGGCGGAAATCAGTACTTC
CASAGGWGGNQYF
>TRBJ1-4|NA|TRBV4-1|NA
TGCGCCAGCAGCCAAGTCTCGGGGAAACTGTTTTTT
CASSQVSGKLFF
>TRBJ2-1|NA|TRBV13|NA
TGTGCCAGCAGCACAGCAGGATGGGGGGGCAGGGATGAGCAGTTCTTC
CASSTAGWGGRDEQFF
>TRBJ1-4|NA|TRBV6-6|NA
TGTGCCAGCCGCCGCTTGGATAGCGAAAAACTGTTTTTT
CASRRLDSEKLFF
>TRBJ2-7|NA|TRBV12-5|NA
TGTGCTAGTGGTTTGCCGCGGGACTCGGCCTACGAGCAGTACTTC
CASGLPRDSAYEQYF
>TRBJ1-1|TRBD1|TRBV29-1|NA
TGCAGCGGATTGGACAGGGGAGGGGCTGAAGCTTTCTTT
CSGLDRGGAEAFF
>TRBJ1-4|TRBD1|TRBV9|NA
TGTGCCAGCAGCGCTTCGACAGGGGGACTGTTTTTT
CASSASTGGLFF
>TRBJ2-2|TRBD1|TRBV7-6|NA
TGTGCCAGCAGCCCTAGACAGGGAACCGGGGAGCTGTTTTTT
CASSPRQGTGELFF
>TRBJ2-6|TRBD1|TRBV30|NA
TGTGCCTGGAGTGGCCTACCGGGACAGCCCTCTGGGGCCAACGTCCTGACTTTC
CAWSGLPGQPSGANVLTF
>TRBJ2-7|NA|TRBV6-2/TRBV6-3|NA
TGTGCCAGCAGCACCTTTCCGGGAACCTCCTACGAGCAGTACTTC
CASSTFPGTSYEQYF
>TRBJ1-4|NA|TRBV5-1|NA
TGCGCCAGCAGCGGGCGGGAAGGTAGGGGTGCTGAAAAACTGTTTTTT
CASSGREGRGAEKLFF
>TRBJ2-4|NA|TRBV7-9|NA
TGTGCCAGCAGCTTATCCCCGGGAGCAAAAAACATTCAGTACTTC
CASSLSPGAKNIQYF
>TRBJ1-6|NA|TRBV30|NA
TGTGCCTGGGAGGGACAATATAATTCACCCCTCCACTTT
CAWEGQYNSPLHF
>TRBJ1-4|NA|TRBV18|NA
TGTGCCAGCTCACCCGACATCTCTAATGAAAAACTGTTTTTT
CASSPDISNEKLFF
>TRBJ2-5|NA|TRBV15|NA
TGTGCCACCAGTACAGGCTCGGGTTTCGTAGAGACCCAGTACTTC
CATSTGSGFVETQYF
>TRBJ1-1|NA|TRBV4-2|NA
TGTGCCAGCATGCAGCGGGAGAGGAACACTGAAGCTTTCTTT
CASMQRERNTEAFF
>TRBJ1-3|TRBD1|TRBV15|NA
TGTGCCACCAGCATCGGGACAGGGGGAGACACCATATATTTT
CATSIGTGGDTIYF
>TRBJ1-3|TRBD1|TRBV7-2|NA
TGTGCCAGCAGCCCCCGGGACAGGGTCTCTGGAAACACCATATATTTT
CASSPRDRVSGNTIYF
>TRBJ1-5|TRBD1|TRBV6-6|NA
TGTGCCAGCAGTCAAAGAGAGACAGGGTTCCTTGGCAATCAGCCCCAGCATTTT
CASSQRETGFLGNQPQHF
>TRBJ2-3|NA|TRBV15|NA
TGTGCCACCAGCAGAGAGGCCCGGGGACATACCACAGATACGCAGTATTTT
CATSREARGHTTDTQYF
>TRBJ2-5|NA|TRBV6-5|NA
TGTGCCAGCAGTTACGTTACAGGGACCAAAGAGACCCAGTACTTC
CASSYVTGTKETQYF
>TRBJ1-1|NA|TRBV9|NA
TGTGCCAGCAGCGTAAGAGGGTTTGGGCTCACTGAAGCTTTCTTT
CASSVRGFGLTEAFF
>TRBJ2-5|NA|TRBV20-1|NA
TGCAGTGCCTACGCAGAGACCCAGTACTTC
CSAYAETQYF
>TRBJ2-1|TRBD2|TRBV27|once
TGTGCCAGCAGTTTCCGGGGGGGAGCTAGTACCCCAAACTACAATGAGCAGTTCTTC
CASSFRGGASTPNYNEQFF
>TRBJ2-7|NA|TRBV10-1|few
TGCGCCAGCAGTGAGCGGACGACAGGTACCTACGAGCAGTACTTC
CASSERTTGTYEQYF